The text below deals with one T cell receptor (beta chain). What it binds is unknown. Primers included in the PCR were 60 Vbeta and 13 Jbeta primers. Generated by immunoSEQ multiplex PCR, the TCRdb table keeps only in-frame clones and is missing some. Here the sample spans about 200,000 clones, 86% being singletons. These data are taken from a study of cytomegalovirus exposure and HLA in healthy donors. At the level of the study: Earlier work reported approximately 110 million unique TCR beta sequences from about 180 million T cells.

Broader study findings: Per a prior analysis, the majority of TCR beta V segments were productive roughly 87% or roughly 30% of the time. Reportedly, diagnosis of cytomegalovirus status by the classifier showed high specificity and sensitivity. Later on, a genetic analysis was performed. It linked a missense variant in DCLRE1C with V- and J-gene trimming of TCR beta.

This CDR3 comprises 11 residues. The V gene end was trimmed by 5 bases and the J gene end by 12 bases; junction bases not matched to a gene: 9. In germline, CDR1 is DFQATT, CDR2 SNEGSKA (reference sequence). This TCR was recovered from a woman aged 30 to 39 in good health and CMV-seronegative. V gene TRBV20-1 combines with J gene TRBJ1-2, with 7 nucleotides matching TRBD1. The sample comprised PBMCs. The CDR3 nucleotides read TGCAGTGCTTTGGCGGGGACAGTCGACACCTTC. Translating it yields CSALAGTVDTF.